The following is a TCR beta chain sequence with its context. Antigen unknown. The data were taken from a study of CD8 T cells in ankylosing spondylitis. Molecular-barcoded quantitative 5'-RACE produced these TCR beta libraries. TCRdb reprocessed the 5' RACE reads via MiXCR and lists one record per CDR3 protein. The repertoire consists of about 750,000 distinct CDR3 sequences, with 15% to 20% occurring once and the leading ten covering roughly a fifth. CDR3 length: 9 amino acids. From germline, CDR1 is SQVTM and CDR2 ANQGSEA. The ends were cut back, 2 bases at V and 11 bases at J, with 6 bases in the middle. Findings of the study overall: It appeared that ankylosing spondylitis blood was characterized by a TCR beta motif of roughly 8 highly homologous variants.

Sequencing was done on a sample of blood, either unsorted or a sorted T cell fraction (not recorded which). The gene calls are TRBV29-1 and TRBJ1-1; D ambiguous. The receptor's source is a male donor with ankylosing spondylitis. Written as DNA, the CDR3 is TGCAGCGTTGAATCGGGGGCTTTCTTT. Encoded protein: CSVESGAFF.